This note documents a single TCR beta chain sequence. In the PCR, 60 Vbeta and 13 Jbeta primers were used. The data were produced by immunoSEQ multiplex PCR, yet TCRdb's version contains in-frame clones alone and is incomplete. The sample contains 95,000 to 150,000 clones, approximately 67% of which appear only once. The germline V gene has CDR1 SNHLY and CDR2 FYNNEI. The V and J ends lost 8 bases and 4 bases, in that order; junction bases with no gene match: 6. This CDR3 has 14 residues. The sample belongs to a study of cytomegalovirus exposure and HLA in healthy donors. The sequence was obtained from a man between 18 and 29 years old in good health and CMV-seronegative. The specimen was PBMCs. The chain links TRBV2 to TRBJ1-3; 9 nucleotides align to TRBD1. Written as DNA, the CDR3 is TGTGCCAGCTCACAGGGGGCGGAAGGAAACACCATATATTTT. Amino acid sequence: CASSQGAEGNTIYF.